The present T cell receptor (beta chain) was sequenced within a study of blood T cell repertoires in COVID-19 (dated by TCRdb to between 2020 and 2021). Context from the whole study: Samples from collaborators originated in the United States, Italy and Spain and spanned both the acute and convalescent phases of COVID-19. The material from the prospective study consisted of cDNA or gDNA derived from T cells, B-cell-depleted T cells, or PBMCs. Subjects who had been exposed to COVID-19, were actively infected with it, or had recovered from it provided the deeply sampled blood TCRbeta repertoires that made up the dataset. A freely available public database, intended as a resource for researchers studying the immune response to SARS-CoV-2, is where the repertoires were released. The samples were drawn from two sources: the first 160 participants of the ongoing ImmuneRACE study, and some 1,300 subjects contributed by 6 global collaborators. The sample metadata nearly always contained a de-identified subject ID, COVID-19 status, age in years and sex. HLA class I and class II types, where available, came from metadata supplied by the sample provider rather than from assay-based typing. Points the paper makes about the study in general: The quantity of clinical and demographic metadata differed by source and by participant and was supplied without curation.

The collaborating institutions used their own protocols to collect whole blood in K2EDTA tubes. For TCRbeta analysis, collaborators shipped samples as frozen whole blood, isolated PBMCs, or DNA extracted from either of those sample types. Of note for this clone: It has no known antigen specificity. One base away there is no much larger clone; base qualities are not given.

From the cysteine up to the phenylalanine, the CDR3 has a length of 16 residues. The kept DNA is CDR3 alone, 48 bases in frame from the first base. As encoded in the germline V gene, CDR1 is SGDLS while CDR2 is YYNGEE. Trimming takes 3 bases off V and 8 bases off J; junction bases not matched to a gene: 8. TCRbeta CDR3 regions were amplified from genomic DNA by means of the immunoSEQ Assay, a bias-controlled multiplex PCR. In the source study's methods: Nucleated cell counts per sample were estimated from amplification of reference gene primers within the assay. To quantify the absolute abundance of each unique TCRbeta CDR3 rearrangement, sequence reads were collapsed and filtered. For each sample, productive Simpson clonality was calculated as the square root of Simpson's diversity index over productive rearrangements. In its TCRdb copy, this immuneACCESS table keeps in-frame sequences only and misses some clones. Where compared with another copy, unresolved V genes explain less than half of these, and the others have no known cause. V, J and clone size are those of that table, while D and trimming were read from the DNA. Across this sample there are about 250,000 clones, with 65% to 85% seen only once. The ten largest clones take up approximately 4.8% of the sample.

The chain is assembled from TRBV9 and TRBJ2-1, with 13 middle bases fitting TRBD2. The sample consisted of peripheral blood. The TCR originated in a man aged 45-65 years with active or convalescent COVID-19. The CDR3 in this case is CASSDRLAGGRDEQFF. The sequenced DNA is TGTGCCAGCAGCGACCGACTAGCGGGGGGCCGAGATGAGCAGTTCTTC.